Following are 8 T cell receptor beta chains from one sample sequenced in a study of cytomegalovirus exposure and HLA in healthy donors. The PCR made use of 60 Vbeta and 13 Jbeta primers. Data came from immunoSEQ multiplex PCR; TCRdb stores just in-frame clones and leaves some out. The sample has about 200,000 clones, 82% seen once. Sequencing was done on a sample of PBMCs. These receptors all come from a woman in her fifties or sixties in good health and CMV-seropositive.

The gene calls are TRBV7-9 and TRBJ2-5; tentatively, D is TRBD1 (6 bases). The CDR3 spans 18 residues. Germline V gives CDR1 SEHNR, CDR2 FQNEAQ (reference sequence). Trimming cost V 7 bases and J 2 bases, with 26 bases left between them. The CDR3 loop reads CASTDRKGVDSIQETQYF. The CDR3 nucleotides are TGTGCCAGCACCGATAGAAAGGGGGTCGACAGCATTCAAGAGACCCAGTACTTC.

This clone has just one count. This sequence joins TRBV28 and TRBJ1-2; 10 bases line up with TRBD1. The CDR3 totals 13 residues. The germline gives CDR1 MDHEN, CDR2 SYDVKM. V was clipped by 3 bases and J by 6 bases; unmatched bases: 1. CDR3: CASSFGQGDGYTF. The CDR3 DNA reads TGTGCCAGCAGTTTCGGACAGGGGGATGGCTACACCTTC.

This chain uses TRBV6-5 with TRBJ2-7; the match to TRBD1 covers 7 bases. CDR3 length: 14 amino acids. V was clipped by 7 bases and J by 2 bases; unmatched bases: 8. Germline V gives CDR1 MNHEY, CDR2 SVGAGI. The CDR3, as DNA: TGTGCCAGCAAACGAACCGGGACAGCCTACGAGCAGTACTTC. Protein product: CASKRTGTAYEQYF.

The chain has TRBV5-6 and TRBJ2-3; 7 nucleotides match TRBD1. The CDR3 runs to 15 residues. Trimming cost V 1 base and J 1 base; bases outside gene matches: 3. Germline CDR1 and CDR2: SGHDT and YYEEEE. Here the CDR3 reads CASSLRGTGTDTQYF. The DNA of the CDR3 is TGTGCCAGCAGCTTGAGGGGGACAGGCACAGATACGCAGTATTTT.

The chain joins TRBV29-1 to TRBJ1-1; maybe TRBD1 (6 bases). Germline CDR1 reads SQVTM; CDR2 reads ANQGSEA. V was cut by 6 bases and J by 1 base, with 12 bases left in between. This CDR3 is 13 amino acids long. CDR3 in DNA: TGCAGCGTCTCTGACAGGCCGAACACTGAAGCTTTCTTT. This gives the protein CSVSDRPNTEAFF.

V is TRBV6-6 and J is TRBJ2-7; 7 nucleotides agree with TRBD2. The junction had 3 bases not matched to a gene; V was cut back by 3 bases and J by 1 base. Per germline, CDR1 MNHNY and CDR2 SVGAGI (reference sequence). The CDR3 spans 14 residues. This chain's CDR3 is CASSYGGGSYEQYF. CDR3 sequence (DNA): TGTGCCAGCAGTTATGGGGGGGGATCCTACGAGCAGTACTTC.

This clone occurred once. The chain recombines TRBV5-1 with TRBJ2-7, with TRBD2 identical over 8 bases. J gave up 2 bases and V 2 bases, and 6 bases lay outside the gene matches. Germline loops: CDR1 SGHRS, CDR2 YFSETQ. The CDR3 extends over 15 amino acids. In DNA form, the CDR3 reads TGCGCCAGCAGCTTTGACGGGAGGGGCCCCTACGAGCAGTACTTC. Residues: CASSFDGRGPYEQYF.

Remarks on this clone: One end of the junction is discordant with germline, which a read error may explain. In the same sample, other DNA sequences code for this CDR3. This CDR3 is CASSLGSFFSGNTIYF. DNA of the CDR3: TGCGCTAGCAGCTTGGGAAGCTTTTTCTCTGGAAACACCATATATTTT. The chain joins TRBV5-1 to TRBJ1-3; D is undetermined. The CDR3 totals 16 residues. Germline V CDR1 and CDR2: SGHRS, YFSETQ. Complete variable domain (other parts from reference TRBV5-1 and TRBJ1-3): KAGVTQTPRYLIKTRGQQVTLSCSPISGHRSVSWYQQTPGQGLQFLFEYFSETQRNKGNFPGRFSGRQFSNSRSEMNVSTLELGDSALYLCASSLGSFFSGNTIYFGEGSWLTVV.